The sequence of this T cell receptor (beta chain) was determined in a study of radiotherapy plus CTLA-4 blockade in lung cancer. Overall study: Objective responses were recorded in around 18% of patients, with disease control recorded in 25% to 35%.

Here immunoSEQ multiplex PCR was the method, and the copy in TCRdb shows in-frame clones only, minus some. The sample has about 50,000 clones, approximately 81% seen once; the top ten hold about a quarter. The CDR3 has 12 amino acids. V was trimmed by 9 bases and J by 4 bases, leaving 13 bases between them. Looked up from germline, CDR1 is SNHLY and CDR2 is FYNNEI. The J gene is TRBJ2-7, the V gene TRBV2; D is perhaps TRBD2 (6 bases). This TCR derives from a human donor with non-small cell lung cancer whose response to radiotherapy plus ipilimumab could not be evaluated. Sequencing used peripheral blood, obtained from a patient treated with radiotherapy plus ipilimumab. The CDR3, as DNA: TGTGCCAGTACCGGGACTTTATACGAGCAGTACTTC. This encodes CASTGTLYEQYF.